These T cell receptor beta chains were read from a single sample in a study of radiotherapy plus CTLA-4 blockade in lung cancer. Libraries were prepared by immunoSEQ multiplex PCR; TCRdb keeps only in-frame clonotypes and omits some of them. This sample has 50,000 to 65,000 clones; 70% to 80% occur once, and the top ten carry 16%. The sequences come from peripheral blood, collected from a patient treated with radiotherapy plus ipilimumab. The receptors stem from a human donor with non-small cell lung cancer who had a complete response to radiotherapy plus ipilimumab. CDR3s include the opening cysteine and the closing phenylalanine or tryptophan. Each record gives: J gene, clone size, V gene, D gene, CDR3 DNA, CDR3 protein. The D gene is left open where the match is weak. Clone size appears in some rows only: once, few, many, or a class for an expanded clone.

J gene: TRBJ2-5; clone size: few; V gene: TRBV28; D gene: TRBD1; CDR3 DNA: TGTGCCAGCAGTCCAGGGACAGGGGAGAACCAAGAGACCCAGTACTTC; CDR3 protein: CASSPGTGENQETQYF
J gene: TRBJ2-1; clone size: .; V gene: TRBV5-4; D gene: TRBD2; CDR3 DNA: TGTGCCAGCACAAAGAGTAGCGGGAGGGAAAATGAGCAGTTCTTC; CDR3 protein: CASTKSSGRENEQFF
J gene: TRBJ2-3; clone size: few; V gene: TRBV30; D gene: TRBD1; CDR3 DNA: TGTGCCTGGAACCTGGACAGGGTAGATACGCAGTATTTT; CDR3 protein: CAWNLDRVDTQYF
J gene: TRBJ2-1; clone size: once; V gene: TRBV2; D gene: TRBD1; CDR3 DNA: TGTGCCAGCAGTTCGGGACAGGGAAGGAATGAGCAGTTCTTC; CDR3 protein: CASSSGQGRNEQFF
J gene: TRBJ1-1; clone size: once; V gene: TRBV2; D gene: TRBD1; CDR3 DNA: TGTGCCAGCAGTTTTGCCCCGGGACAGGGGAACACTGAAGCTTTCTTT; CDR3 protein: CASSFAPGQGNTEAFF
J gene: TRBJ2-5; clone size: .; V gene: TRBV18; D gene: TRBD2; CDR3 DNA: TGTGCCAGCTCACCGACTAGCGGGGGGGCCCAGACCCAGTACTTC; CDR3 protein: CASSPTSGGAQTQYF
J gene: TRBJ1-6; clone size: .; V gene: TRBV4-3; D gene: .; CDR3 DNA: TGCGCCAGCAGCCAAGAGGCAGCGGGGAATTCACCCCTCCACTTT; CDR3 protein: CASSQEAAGNSPLHF
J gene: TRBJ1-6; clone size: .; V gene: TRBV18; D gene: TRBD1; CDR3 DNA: TGTGCCAGCTCACTACTACCATGGGGACAGATTAATTCACCCCTCCACTTT; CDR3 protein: CASSLLPWGQINSPLHF
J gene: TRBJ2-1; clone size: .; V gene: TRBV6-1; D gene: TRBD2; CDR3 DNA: TGTGCCAGCAGTGAACCGGGGCGGGGGAGGAATGAGCAGTTCTTC; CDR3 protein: CASSEPGRGRNEQFF
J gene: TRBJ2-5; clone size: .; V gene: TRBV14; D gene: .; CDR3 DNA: TGTGCCAGCAGCCAAGGGGCGCGATCAGAGACCCAGTACTTC; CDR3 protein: CASSQGARSETQYF
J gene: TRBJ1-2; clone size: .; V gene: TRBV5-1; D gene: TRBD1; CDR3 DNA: TGCGCCAGCAGCGGCGACAGGGGGCACTTCTATGGCTACACCTTC; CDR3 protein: CASSGDRGHFYGYTF
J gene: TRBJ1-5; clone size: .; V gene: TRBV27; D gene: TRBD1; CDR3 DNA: TGTGCCAGCAGACTCGCTACAGGGGGCGAGAATCAGCCCCAGCATTTT; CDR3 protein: CASRLATGGENQPQHF
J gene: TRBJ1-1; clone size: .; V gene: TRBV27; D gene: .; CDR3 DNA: TGTGCCAGCAGTTTTGGGGGGGGGCCTGAAGCTTTCTTT; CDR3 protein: CASSFGGGPEAFF
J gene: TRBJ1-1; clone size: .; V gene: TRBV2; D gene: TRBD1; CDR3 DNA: TGTGCCAGCAGTCTAGGTGGACAGGGAATTGAAGCTTTCTTT; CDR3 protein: CASSLGGQGIEAFF
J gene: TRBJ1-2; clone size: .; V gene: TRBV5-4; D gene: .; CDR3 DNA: TGTGCCAGCCGCGACAGGACCGCCTATGGCTACACCTTC; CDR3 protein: CASRDRTAYGYTF
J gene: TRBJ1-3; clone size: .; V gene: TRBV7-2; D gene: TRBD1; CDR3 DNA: TGTGCCAGCAGCTCGACAGGGCCAGTTGGAAACACCATATATTTT; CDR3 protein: CASSSTGPVGNTIYF
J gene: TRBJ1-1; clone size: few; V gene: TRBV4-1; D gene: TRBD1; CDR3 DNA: TGCGCCAGCAGCCAGACCATACAGGGGGGCACTGAAGCTTTCTTT; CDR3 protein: CASSQTIQGGTEAFF
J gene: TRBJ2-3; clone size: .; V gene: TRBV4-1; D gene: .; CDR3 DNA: TGCGCCAGCAGCCAAGAATATCGGACAGATACGCAGTATTTT; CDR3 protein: CASSQEYRTDTQYF
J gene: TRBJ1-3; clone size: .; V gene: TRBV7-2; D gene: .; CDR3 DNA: TGTGCCAGCAGCTTAGGACAGAACTCTGGAAACACCATATATTTT; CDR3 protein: CASSLGQNSGNTIYF
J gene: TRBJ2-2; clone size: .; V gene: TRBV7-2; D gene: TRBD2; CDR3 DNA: TGTGCCAGCAGCCCTCGACTAGCGGATGCCGGGGAGCTGTTTTTT; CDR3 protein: CASSPRLADAGELFF
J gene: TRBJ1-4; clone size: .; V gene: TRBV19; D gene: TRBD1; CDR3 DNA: TGTGCCACCTCAAAAGAGGAGGGGGCTCTAAGTGAAAAACTGTTTTTT; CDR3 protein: CATSKEEGALSEKLFF